The subject of this entry is one T cell receptor beta chain. Only in-frame clones appear in the TCRdb table, and some are missing; sequencing was by immunoSEQ multiplex PCR. The data hold around 100,000 clones, with more than 85% observed a single time. This sample was taken from a study of T cell changes during pregnancy in multiple sclerosis. This CDR3 spans 15 amino acids. The germline CDR1 and CDR2 sequences are MGHRA and YSYEKL. V shed 4 bases and J shed 4 bases, with 17 bases lying between them. The sequencing here drew on peripheral blood, taken in the third trimester of pregnancy. The source of this sequence is a female donor with multiple sclerosis, enrolled in a pregnancy study. J is TRBJ2-7 and V is TRBV4-1; no firm D call. The DNA of the CDR3 is TGCGCCAGCAGCCTCCAGGTAGATAAACCTTACGAGCAGTACTTC. Protein: CASSLQVDKPYEQYF.